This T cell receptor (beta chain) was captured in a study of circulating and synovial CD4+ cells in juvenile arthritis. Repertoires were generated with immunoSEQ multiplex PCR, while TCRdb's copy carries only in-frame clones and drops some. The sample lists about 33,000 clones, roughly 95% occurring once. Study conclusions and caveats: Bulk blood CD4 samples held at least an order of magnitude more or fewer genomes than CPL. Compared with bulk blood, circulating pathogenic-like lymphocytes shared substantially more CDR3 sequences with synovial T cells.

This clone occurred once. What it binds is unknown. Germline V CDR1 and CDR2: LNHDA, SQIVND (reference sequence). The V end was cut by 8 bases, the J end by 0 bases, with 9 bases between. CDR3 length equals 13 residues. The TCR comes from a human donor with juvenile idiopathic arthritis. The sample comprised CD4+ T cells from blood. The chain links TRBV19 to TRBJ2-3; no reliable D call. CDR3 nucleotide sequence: TGTGCCAGTCGACTGCCTAGCACAGATACGCAGTATTTT. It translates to CASRLPSTDTQYF.